Each of the 5 T cell receptor beta chains below was sequenced from the same sample in a study of T cells in Graves' hyperthyroidism and ophthalmopathy. TCR beta CDR3 regions were amplified from RNA. The TCR CDR3 first-round RT-PCR relied on the HTBI primer set. TCRdb re-analysed the multiplex PCR reads in MiXCR, keeping a single row per CDR3 protein. The repertoire holds about 840,000 distinct CDR3 sequences, with 35% to 40% as singletons. The sequencing input was blood. The receptors stem from a man aged 18 to 30 with Graves' hyperthyroidism.

Only a few counts were recorded for this clonotype. The chain links TRBV7-2 to TRBJ1-3; the match to TRBD2 covers 7 bases. The J call may not be correct, given that the DNA end is closer to TRBJ2-2. This CDR3 contains 15 residues. The germline CDR1 and CDR2 sequences are SGHTA and FQGNSA. The CDR3 DNA sequence: TGTGCCAGCAGCCAGCTCGTGGGGGGGACCGGGGAGCTGTTTTTT. Translation: CASSQLVGGTGELFF.

This clonotype was observed a handful of times. V and J are TRBV5-1 and TRBJ2-2; D is uncertain. CDR1 is SGHRS and CDR2 is YFSETQ in the germline V gene. V lost 1 base to trimming and J lost 5 bases, with 3 bases between them. This CDR3 spans 12 amino acids. The CDR3 loop is CASSLQTGELFF. In DNA, the CDR3 is TGCGCCAGCAGCTTGCAAACCGGGGAGCTGTTTTTT. Based on the CDR3 plus reference TRBV5-1 and TRBJ2-2, the full variable domain is KAGVTQTPRYLIKTRGQQVTLSCSPISGHRSVSWYQQTPGQGLQFLFEYFSETQRNKGNFPGRFSGRQFSNSRSEMNVSTLELGDSALYLCASSLQTGELFFGEGSRLTVL.

The chain combines TRBV7-2 with TRBJ1-1; D gene unclear. The germline CDR1 and CDR2 sequences are SGHTA and FQGNSA. The CDR3 runs to 13 residues. V was clipped by 2 bases and J by 7 bases, with 11 bases between them. The CDR3 DNA reads TGTGCCAGCAGCTTACACTTCCCTCTTGAAGCTTTCTTT. It translates to CASSLHFPLEAFF.

This chain joins TRBV7-9 and TRBJ1-6; no firm D call. The germline V gene encodes CDR1 SEHNR and CDR2 FQNEAQ (reference sequence). The CDR3 totals 17 residues. V lost 1 base to trimming and J lost 0 bases, with 10 bases between them. CDR3 sequence: CASSLDLKSSYNSPLHF. In nucleotides, the CDR3 is TGTGCCAGCAGCTTAGACCTGAAGAGCTCCTATAATTCACCCCTCCACTTT.

This clonotype was found a few times. The chain uses TRBV12-3 or TRBV12-4 and TRBJ2-5; D gene uncertain. Trimming shortened V by 7 bases and J by 1 base, and 7 bases separated the two germline ends. This CDR3 has 12 amino acids. CDR3 sequence reads: CASKGPQETQYF. The CDR3 nucleotides are TGTGCCAGCAAGGGTCCCCAAGAGACCCAGTACTTC.